These T cell receptor beta chains were read from a single sample in a study of blood T cell repertoires in COVID-19. Only in-frame clones appear in the TCRdb table, and some are missing; sequencing was by immunoSEQ multiplex PCR. Of about 27,000 clones detected, about nine tenths appear once; the ten largest clones hold roughly 8.4%. Specimen: peripheral blood. The source is a woman aged 45-65 years with active COVID-19. Each CDR3 is given with its conserved first and last residue. D genes are given only for firm matches. A clone size is listed for some rows: how often the clone was seen (once, few, many), or a class if it is expanded.

NA,NA,TRBV7-8,TRBJ1-1,CASSRDRGSEAFF,TGTGCCAGCAGCCGCGACAGAGGCAGTGAAGCTTTCTTT
NA,once,TRBV7-9,TRBJ2-5,CASSLHSSQETQYF,TGTGCCAGCAGCTTACACAGCTCCCAAGAGACCCAGTACTTC
NA,NA,TRBV2,TRBJ1-6,CASNVQGGSISPLHF,TGTGCCAGCAACGTACAGGGAGGGTCAATTTCACCCCTCCACTTT
NA,NA,TRBV6-5,TRBJ1-3,CASSYSVRGKGNTIYF,TGTGCCAGCAGTTACTCAGTCAGGGGAAAAGGAAACACCATATATTTT
TRBD1,NA,TRBV7-6,TRBJ1-1,CASSPLSTGTEAFF,TGTGCCAGCAGCCCACTTTCGACAGGGACTGAAGCTTTCTTT
NA,once,TRBV28,TRBJ2-2,CASIPSGTHGGELFF,TGTGCCAGCATCCCTTCCGGGACACATGGAGGGGAGCTGTTTTTT
TRBD1,NA,TRBV30,TRBJ1-2,CAWSVQSGGGGYTF,TGTGCCTGGAGTGTACAGTCAGGGGGTGGCGGCTACACCTTC
NA,NA,TRBV4-2,TRBJ2-1,CASSQGTGGQFF,TGTGCCAGCAGCCAGGGGACCGGGGGGCAGTTCTTC
NA,once,TRBV9,TRBJ2-3,CASSVVGRSTDTQYF,TGTGCCAGCAGCGTAGTCGGTCGTAGCACAGATACGCAGTATTTT
TRBD1,NA,TRBV2,TRBJ1-2,CASSEAIVQGDYGYTF,TGTGCCAGCAGTGAAGCGATTGTACAGGGGGACTATGGCTACACCTTC
NA,few,TRBV5-1,TRBJ1-6,CASSLGDINNSPLHF,TGCGCCAGCAGCTTGGGGGACATTAATAATTCACCCCTCCACTTT
TRBD2,NA,TRBV5-1,TRBJ2-5,CASSLGSSGSSETQYF,TGCGCCAGCAGCTTGGGATCCAGCGGGAGTTCAGAGACCCAGTACTTC
NA,NA,TRBV6-1,TRBJ1-5,CASSEGPGLYSNQPQHF,TGTGCCAGCAGTGAAGGACCGGGTCTTTATAGCAATCAGCCCCAGCATTTT
TRBD1,NA,TRBV5-1,TRBJ2-5,CASSLVGGKETQYF,TGCGCCAGCAGCTTGGTAGGGGGCAAAGAGACCCAGTACTTC
TRBD2,NA,TRBV7-3,TRBJ2-1,CASSSQAGRGVGEQFF,TGTGCCAGCAGCTCGCAAGCGGGAAGGGGCGTTGGTGAGCAGTTCTTC
TRBD2,few,TRBV19,TRBJ2-1,CASSIEPAGRNEQFF,TGTGCCAGTAGTATAGAACCAGCGGGAAGGAATGAGCAGTTCTTC
NA,NA,TRBV19,TRBJ1-2,CASKPLTVGEYGYTF,TGTGCCAGTAAACCCCTGACAGTCGGCGAATATGGCTACACCTTC
TRBD1,few,TRBV5-1,TRBJ1-6,CASSLEKQGYSPLHF,TGCGCCAGCAGCTTGGAGAAACAGGGGTATTCACCCCTCCACTTT
TRBD2,NA,TRBV7-6,TRBJ2-2,CASSPGRAGTGELFF,TGTGCCAGCAGCCCGGGGAGGGCGGGCACCGGGGAGCTGTTTTTT
NA,NA,TRBV5-4,TRBJ1-4,CASSPYEGGTNEKLFF,TGTGCCAGCAGCCCATATGAAGGGGGAACTAATGAAAAACTGTTTTTT
NA,NA,TRBV5-6,TRBJ2-1,CASSLEGQPFLYNEQFF,TGTGCCAGCAGCTTGGAGGGGCAGCCTTTTCTTTACAATGAGCAGTTCTTC
NA,NA,TRBV9,TRBJ1-2,CASSADPGGGNYGYTF,TGTGCCAGCAGCGCGGATCCCGGGGGGGGCAACTATGGCTACACCTTC
TRBD1,NA,TRBV2,TRBJ2-2,CASSRTGGPGGELFF,TGTGCCAGCAGTAGGACAGGGGGCCCCGGCGGGGAGCTGTTTTTT
NA,NA,TRBV27,TRBJ2-5,CASSLKWEPWPFLETQYF,TGTGCCAGCAGTTTAAAATGGGAGCCGTGGCCCTTTCTGGAGACCCAGTACTTC
NA,NA,TRBV9,TRBJ1-6,CASSARDMMNSPLHF,TGTGCCAGCAGCGCACGGGACATGATGAATTCACCCCTCCACTTT
NA,NA,TRBV9,TRBJ2-7,CASSVSGNSYEQYF,TGTGCCAGCAGCGTATCAGGGAACTCCTACGAGCAGTACTTC
TRBD1,NA,TRBV7-8,TRBJ1-5,CASSLVGQGGQPQHF,TGTGCCAGCAGCTTAGTCGGACAGGGCGGTCAGCCCCAGCATTTT
NA,NA,TRBV6-1,TRBJ2-7,CASSEQFSYEQYF,TGTGCCAGCAGTGAACAGTTCTCCTACGAGCAGTACTTC
NA,NA,TRBV30,TRBJ2-3,CAWMGPQSTDTQYF,TGTGCCTGGATGGGGCCGCAGAGCACAGATACGCAGTATTTT
NA,NA,TRBV5-1,TRBJ1-1,CASSRLQGGTEAFF,TGCGCCAGCAGTCGTTTACAGGGTGGTACTGAAGCTTTCTTT
NA,NA,TRBV3-1/TRBV3-2,TRBJ1-1,CASSHAGETEAFF,TGTGCCAGCAGTCACGCGGGGGAAACTGAAGCTTTCTTT
NA,NA,TRBV4-1,TRBJ1-2,CASRKRTQGEGTYGYTF,TGCGCCAGCAGAAAACGAACTCAAGGGGAGGGGACCTATGGCTACACCTTC
NA,NA,TRBV6-6,TRBJ2-4,CASSYYAGQDIQYF,TGTGCCAGCAGTTACTATGCAGGGCAGGACATTCAGTACTTC
NA,NA,TRBV18,TRBJ2-3,CASSPRRDVDTQYF,TGTGCCAGCTCACCTAGGCGGGACGTAGATACGCAGTATTTT
NA,NA,TRBV7-9,TRBJ2-3,CASTREFSTDTQYF,TGTGCCAGCACCCGAGAGTTTAGCACAGATACGCAGTATTTT
TRBD1,few,TRBV5-4,TRBJ1-2,CASSHEWTGSGGYTF,TGTGCCAGCAGCCACGAGTGGACAGGGAGTGGCGGCTACACCTTC
TRBD1,NA,TRBV13,TRBJ2-1,CASSLLQGARNEQFF,TGTGCCAGCAGCTTACTACAGGGGGCGCGGAATGAGCAGTTCTTC
NA,few,TRBV28,TRBJ1-3,CASTPQGLRSGNTIYF,TGTGCCAGCACCCCTCAGGGGTTACGCTCTGGAAACACCATATATTTT
NA,NA,TRBV2,TRBJ2-1,CASSVFVAGGEQFF,TGTGCCAGCAGTGTGTTCGTGGCGGGCGGTGAGCAGTTCTTC
TRBD2,once,TRBV9,TRBJ2-7,CASSPSSGASYEQYF,TGTGCCAGCAGCCCCTCTAGCGGTGCGTCCTACGAGCAGTACTTC
NA,NA,TRBV28,TRBJ1-5,CASSLSPQGREQPQHF,TGTGCCAGCAGTTTATCCCCACAGGGTCGAGAGCAGCCCCAGCATTTT